This TCR beta chain is drawn from a study of shared clonotypes between healthy human individuals. Study outcomes and limitations: Inspection by rarefaction showed sorted-subset sequencing to be incomplete despite large depth. Naive CD4 clonotypes overlapped across several donors at approximately 5.5%.

Clones were read by immunoSEQ multiplex PCR, and TCRdb kept only the in-frame ones, dropping some. The table has under 2,500,000 clones, 95% seen once. Germline values: CDR1 GTSNPN, CDR2 SVGIG (reference sequence). The V and J ends lost 0 bases and 5 bases respectively, with 11 bases between them. This CDR3 has 15 residues. Naive CD4+ cells were CD45RA-selected; the remaining cells were memory. Of note for this clone: The antigen is unknown.

The V call is TRBV30, the J call TRBJ1-6; D is possibly TRBD1 (5 bases). The specimen was naive CD4+ T cells sorted from blood. Stated subset: CD45RA+ positively selected. The sequence was collected from a man younger than 35 in good health. This CDR3 reads CAWSVVWGNNSPLHF. The CDR3 DNA is TGTGCCTGGAGTGTTGTATGGGGGAATAATTCACCCCTCCACTTT.